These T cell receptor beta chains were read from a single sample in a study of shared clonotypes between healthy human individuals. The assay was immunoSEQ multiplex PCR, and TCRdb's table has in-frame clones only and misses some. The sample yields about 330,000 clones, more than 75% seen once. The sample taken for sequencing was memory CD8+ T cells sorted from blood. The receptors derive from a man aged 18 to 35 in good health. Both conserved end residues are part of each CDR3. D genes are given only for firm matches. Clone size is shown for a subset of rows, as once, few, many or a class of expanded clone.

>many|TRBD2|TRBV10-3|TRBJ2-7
TGTGCCATCGCTTTGGCGGGGGGCTACGAGCAGTACTTC
CAIALAGGYEQYF
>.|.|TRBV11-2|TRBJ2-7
TGTGCCAGCAGCTTGGGGGTCGAGCAGTACTTC
CASSLGVEQYF
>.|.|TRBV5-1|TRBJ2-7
TGCGCCAGCAGCTTGGCCGGGGAAGTTGTGGCCTACGAGCAGTACTTC
CASSLAGEVVAYEQYF
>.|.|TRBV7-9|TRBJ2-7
TGTGCCAGCAGCTTAGGGGGGTCAGAGCAGTACTTC
CASSLGGSEQYF
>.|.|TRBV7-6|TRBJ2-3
TGTGCCAGCAGCTTATTATGGAACACAGATACGCAGTATTTT
CASSLLWNTDTQYF
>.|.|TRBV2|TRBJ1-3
TGTGCCAGCAGTGAATCCCCGGGCTCTGGAAACACCATATATTTT
CASSESPGSGNTIYF
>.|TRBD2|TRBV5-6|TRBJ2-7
TGTGCCAGCAGCTTGGGAACGGGAGGGAGCTCCTACGAGCAGTACTTC
CASSLGTGGSSYEQYF
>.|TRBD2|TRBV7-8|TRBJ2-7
TGTGCCAGCAGCCGTCCGGGACTAGCGCCGGACGAGCAGTACTTC
CASSRPGLAPDEQYF
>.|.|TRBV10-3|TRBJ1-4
TGTGCCACCAGGGTCGAGTCAACTAATGAAAAACTGTTTTTT
CATRVESTNEKLFF
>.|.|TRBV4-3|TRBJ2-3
TGCGCCAGCAGCCAGGAGGGACCCGGGAGCGAGGGAGATACGCAGTATTTT
CASSQEGPGSEGDTQYF
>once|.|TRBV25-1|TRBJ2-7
TGTGCCAGCAGTGAAAACAGGAAAGACTACGAGCAGTACTTC
CASSENRKDYEQYF
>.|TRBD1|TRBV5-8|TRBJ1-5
TGTGCCAGCAGCCCGGACAGGAAGCATTTT
CASSPDRKHF
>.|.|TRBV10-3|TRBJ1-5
TGTGCCATCAGTGAGACCGGGGGGGGAGGCAATCGGCAGCCCCAGCATTTT
CAISETGGGGNRQPQHF
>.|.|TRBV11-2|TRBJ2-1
TGTGCCAGCAGCTTAGATCGAGGTCTAGCCTACAATGAGCAGTTCTTC
CASSLDRGLAYNEQFF
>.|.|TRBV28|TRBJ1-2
TGTGCCACCCACGCAGGGAGGACTAACTATGGCTACACCTTC
CATHAGRTNYGYTF
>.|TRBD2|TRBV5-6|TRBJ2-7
TGTGCCAGCAGCACAAGACTAGCCACCTACGAGCAGTACTTC
CASSTRLATYEQYF
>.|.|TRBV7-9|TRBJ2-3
TGTGCCAGCGGACCCACAGATACGCAGTATTTT
CASGPTDTQYF
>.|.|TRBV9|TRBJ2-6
TGTGCCAGCAGCGTAGGGGTCTCTGGGGCCAACGTCCTGACTTTC
CASSVGVSGANVLTF
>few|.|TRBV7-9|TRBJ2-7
TGTGCCAGCAGCTTTGAAGCCTTCGGCTACGAGCAGTACTTC
CASSFEAFGYEQYF
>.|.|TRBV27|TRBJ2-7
TGTGCCAGCAGTTATCAGTCTACCTACGAGCAGTACTTC
CASSYQSTYEQYF
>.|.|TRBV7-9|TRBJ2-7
TGTGCCAGCAGCTTAGACCTAGGCGGGCCGGGTGATGACGAGCAGTACTTC
CASSLDLGGPGDDEQYF
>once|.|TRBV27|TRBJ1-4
TGTGCCAGCAGTTTATCCCTCGTCAGTAATGAAAAACTGTTTTTT
CASSLSLVSNEKLFF
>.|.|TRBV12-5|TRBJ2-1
TGTGCTAGTGGTTTGGTACCCCTTACGTATAGAGGGTACAATGAGCAGTTCTTC
CASGLVPLTYRGYNEQFF
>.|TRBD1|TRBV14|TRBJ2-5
TGTGCCAGCAGCCAACGGGGGACAGGTCCGGAGACCCAGTACTTC
CASSQRGTGPETQYF
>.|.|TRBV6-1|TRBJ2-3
TGTGCCAGCAGTGAAATGGGCACAGATACGCAGTATTTT
CASSEMGTDTQYF
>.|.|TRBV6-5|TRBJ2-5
TGTGCCAGCGGTCTAGGATCCGGGGGGACCCAGTACTTC
CASGLGSGGTQYF
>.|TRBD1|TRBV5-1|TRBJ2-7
TGCGCCAGCAGCCATAGGGACAGGGGGATCTCAGACGAGCAGTACTTC
CASSHRDRGISDEQYF
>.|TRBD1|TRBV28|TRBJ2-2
TGTGCCAGCAGTTTATGGGGGACAGGGGGCAGTAGCACCGGGGAGCTGTTTTTT
CASSLWGTGGSSTGELFF
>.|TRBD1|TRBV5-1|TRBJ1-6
TGCGCCAGCAGCTTGGGTAACAGGGGAGGTTCACCCCTCCACTTT
CASSLGNRGGSPLHF
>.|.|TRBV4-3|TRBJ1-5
TGCGCCAGCAGCCAAGATGACAGTAGCAATCAGCCCCAGCATTTT
CASSQDDSSNQPQHF
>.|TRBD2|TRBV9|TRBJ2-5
TGTGCCAGCAGCGTCAGTCGACTAGCGGGAGGGCCCGAGACCCAGTACTTC
CASSVSRLAGGPETQYF
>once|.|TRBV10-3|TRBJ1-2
TGTGCCATCAGTGAGCCTCAGGACATCGATAACTATGGCTACACCTTC
CAISEPQDIDNYGYTF
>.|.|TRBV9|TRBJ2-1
TGTGCCAGCAGCGTAGGCATGTCCTACAATGAGCAGTTCTTC
CASSVGMSYNEQFF
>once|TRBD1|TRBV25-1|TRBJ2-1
TGTGCCAGCAGCCCGGGACAGAACAATGAGCAGTTCTTC
CASSPGQNNEQFF
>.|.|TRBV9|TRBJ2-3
TGTGCCAGCAGCGTTGAGGGGCTTAGCACAGATACGCAGTATTTT
CASSVEGLSTDTQYF
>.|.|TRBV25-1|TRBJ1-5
TGTGCCAGCTGCCTTCTGGGGAAGGGGGAATGCAATCAGCCCCAGCATTTT
CASCLLGKGECNQPQHF
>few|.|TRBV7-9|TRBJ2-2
TGTGCCAGCAGCTTAGTACAGGGCCTCGGGGAGCTGTTTTTT
CASSLVQGLGELFF
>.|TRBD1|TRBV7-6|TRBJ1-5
TGTGCCAGCAGCTTGCACAGGGGGCCTGGTCAGCCCCAGCATTTT
CASSLHRGPGQPQHF
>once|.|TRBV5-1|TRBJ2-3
TGCGCCAGCAGCTTGAGCACAGATACGCAGTATTTT
CASSLSTDTQYF
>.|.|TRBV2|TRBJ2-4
TGTGCCAGCAGTGACACAGGAGAGTACAACATTCAGTACTTC
CASSDTGEYNIQYF
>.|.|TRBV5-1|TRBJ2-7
TGCGCCAGCAGTTTGCTAGGACCTCTCTACGAGCAGTACTTC
CASSLLGPLYEQYF
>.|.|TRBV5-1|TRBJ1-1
TGCGCCAGCACAGCTTGGGGCCCCACTGAAGCTTTCTTT
CASTAWGPTEAFF
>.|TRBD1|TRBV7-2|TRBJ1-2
TGTGCCAGCAGCTTACAGGGGGCGCGTACATTTGGCTACACCTTC
CASSLQGARTFGYTF
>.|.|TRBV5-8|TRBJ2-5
TGTGCCAGCAGCTTAGGCACTAGAGAGACCCAGTACTTC
CASSLGTRETQYF
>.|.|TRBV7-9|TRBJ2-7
TGTGCCAGCACCATTAGTTACGGCCAGGGTCTCGGCGAGCAGTACTTC
CASTISYGQGLGEQYF